This T cell receptor beta chain was found in a study of human T cells and chemical hapten exposure. Overall study context: Researchers reported sensitizing a roughly 2 cm by roughly 2 cm upper inner arm skin site with 2% DPC. DPC 0.01% went on the upper back by patch test, with reading at 6 days.

The time point here: patch test 3, about 24 weeks after DPC sensitization. Specified treatment: therapeutic diphenylcyclopropenone sensitization with weekly scalp DPC. Original processing methods: TCRs per sample had a median of approximately 88,000 and ranged from about 23,224 to 750,000. TCRdb fed the RACE reads into MiXCR, producing one record per CDR3 protein. The authors' filters were not applied to this entry. The sample carries some 64,000 distinct CDR3 sequences, approximately 10% recorded once. This CDR3 is built from 15 residues. Trimming stripped 6 bases from V and 3 bases from J, with 15 bases between.

This sample comprised whole blood, obtained in connection with sensitization to the hapten diphenylcyclopropenone (DPC). The clonotype originates from a woman in her 30s with alopecia areata. Some clones in this sample may be carry-over from other donors' samples. This chain joins TRBV12-3 or TRBV12-4 and TRBJ1-5; D is perhaps TRBD1 (5 bases). CDR3 amino acids: CASSPWAGYNQPQHF. The CDR3 DNA is TGTGCCAGCAGCCCTTGGGCAGGGTACAATCAGCCCCAGCATTTT.